This T cell receptor beta chain was obtained from a study of blood T cell repertoires in COVID-19 (dated by TCRdb to the early 2020s). Describing the broader study: Collaborator samples came from the United States, Italy and Spain and covered acute and convalescent phases of COVID-19. A de-identified subject ID, COVID-19 status, age in years and sex were almost always included in the sample metadata. The samples were drawn from two sources: the first 160 participants of the ongoing ImmuneRACE study, and 950 to 1,500 subjects contributed by 6 global collaborators. Where HLA class I and class II types were available, the types were taken from metadata supplied by the sample provider, not from assay-based typing. Subjects who had been exposed to COVID-19, were actively infected with it, or had recovered from it provided the deeply sampled blood TCRbeta repertoires that made up the dataset. The repertoires were made available in a free public database intended to serve as a resource for research on the immune response to SARS-CoV-2. The material from the prospective study consisted of cDNA or gDNA derived from T cells, B-cell-depleted T cells, or PBMCs. Beyond this particular receptor, the publication reports: The quantity of clinical and demographic metadata differed by source and by participant and was supplied without curation.

The immunoSEQ Assay, a bias-controlled multiplex PCR, was used to amplify TCRbeta CDR3 regions from genomic DNA. In the authors' own workflow: Within the assay, amplification of reference gene primers was used to estimate how many nucleated cells each sample contained. To quantify the absolute abundance of each unique TCRbeta CDR3 rearrangement, sequence reads were collapsed and filtered. For each sample, productive Simpson clonality was calculated as the square root of Simpson's diversity index across productive rearrangements. TCRdb provides this immuneACCESS table in a form limited to in-frame rearrangements. Some clones are lacking; in checked studies, under half of them reflect an unresolved V gene, and why the rest are absent is not known. Clonal size and the V and J genes are those of that table, whereas D and trimming came from the DNA. This sample holds 390,000 or so clones; roughly four fifths were observed only once. 5% to 5.5% of the sample goes to the ten largest clones.

Participants in the prospective study were enrolled through a virtual design, were aged roughly 18 to 100 years, and lived in roughly 24 United States geographic areas. To assign participants to cohorts, the prospective study relied on clinical history that participants themselves reported in a screening survey and a study questionnaire. ImmuneRACE Cohort 3 recovered participants were defined by two consecutive negative NP/OP PCR tests, healthcare professional clearance, or symptom resolution. Each participant in the prospective study had whole blood, serum and a nasopharyngeal or oropharyngeal swab collected by mobile phlebotomists. Prospective study participants could optionally give additional blood draws and questionnaires over an approximately 2-month period. Prospective study blood samples were shipped either frozen or at room temperature before DNA extraction. With respect to this clone: This clone's antigen is unknown. Per-nucleotide qualities are absent, and no much larger clonotype sits a single base away.

V loses 4 bases, J loses 8 bases, and the germline ends lie 8 bases apart. From its cysteine to its phenylalanine, the CDR3 spans 12 amino acids. CDR3 DNA is the only sequence kept; it has 36 bases, read in frame from the first base. The chain couples TRBV12-3 or TRBV12-4 to TRBJ1-4; the D gene is unclear. Sequences were obtained from PBMCs or T cells enriched from blood (not recorded which). The source is a woman aged 45-65 years who had recovered from COVID-19. At the DNA level, the sequence is TGTGCCAGCAGTTCGGGAGGGGAAAAACTGTTTTTT. Translation gives CASSSGGEKLFF.